This T cell receptor (beta chain) appears in the sequencing data of a study of blood T cell repertoires in COVID-19. Study at large: From T cells, B-cell-depleted T cells, or PBMCs came the material, which was cDNA or gDNA.

Germline V gene sequence: CDR1 MNHEY, CDR2 SMNVEV (reference sequence). The V and J ends lost 7 bases and 3 bases, in that order; junction bases with no gene match: 6. CDR3 length equals 14 residues. While infection was still active, Seattle patients were enrolled and then followed longitudinally. Clones were read by immunoSEQ multiplex PCR, and TCRdb kept only the in-frame ones, dropping some. This table has approximately 280,000 clones, roughly 80% appearing once. Sequenced input: peripheral blood. The sequence came from a human donor with COVID-19, enrolled during active disease. The donor label of this sample is uncertain. The chain is built from TRBV27 and TRBJ1-1; the match to TRBD1 covers 9 bases. The CDR3 protein is CASNPTGGDTEAFF. CDR3 DNA: TGTGCCAGCAATCCGACAGGGGGGGACACTGAAGCTTTCTTT.